The 30 T cell receptor beta chains listed next were all sequenced from one sample in a study of shared clonotypes between healthy human individuals. Profiled with immunoSEQ multiplex PCR; TCRdb holds only in-frame clones, not every one. The sample consists of about 600,000 clones, over 95% of them appearing once. CD45RO-negative cells were positively selected for CCR7, leaving out terminally differentiated effector memory CD45RA+ cells. The sequenced sample consisted of naive CD8+ T cells sorted from blood. The receptor set was obtained from a woman aged 25 to 39 in good health.

V and J are TRBV7-9 and TRBJ2-3; D is ambiguous. The CDR3 spans 15 residues. Trimming cost V 5 bases and J 2 bases, with 14 bases left between them. CDR1 is SEHNR, CDR2 FQNEAQ, per germline (reference sequence). CDR3 in amino acids: CASSRTSDVTDTQYF. The CDR3 bases are TGTGCCAGCAGCCGCACCTCGGATGTCACAGATACGCAGTATTTT. Full variable domain (missing parts from reference TRBV7-9 and TRBJ2-3): DTGVSQNPRHKITKRGQNVTFRCDPISEHNRLYWYRQTLGQGPEFLTYFQNEAQLEKSRLLSDRFSAERPKGSFSTLEIQRTEQGDSAMYLCASSRTSDVTDTQYFGPGTRLTVL.

This sequence joins TRBV27 and TRBJ2-1; 8 bases align to TRBD2. Trimming took 3 bases from V and 8 from J; bases not matched to a gene: 6. Germline-derived CDR1 and CDR2 are MNHEY and SMNVEV (reference sequence). The CDR3 sequence is 14 residues long. The DNA of the CDR3 is TGTGCCAGCAGTTTCGCGGGAGGTGTTGATGAGCAGTTCTTC. This sequence encodes CASSFAGGVDEQFF.

The chain combines TRBV10-2 with TRBJ2-5; TRBD2 matches at 11 bases. Germline V gives CDR1 WSHSY, CDR2 SAAADI. The CDR3 is made up of 15 amino acids. V lost 6 bases and J lost 6; bases outside the gene matches: 9. CDR3 nucleotide sequence: TGCGCCAGCAGCCTAGGACTAGCGGGCTCCCAGACCCAGTACTTC. It specifies CASSLGLAGSQTQYF.

V is TRBV2 and J is TRBJ2-7; D may be TRBD1 or TRBD2 (5 bases each). The CDR3 runs to 16 residues. Germline V gene data show CDR1 as SNHLY and CDR2 as FYNNEI. The V end lost 3 bases, the J end lost 5 bases, and 20 bases lay between the germline ends. The CDR3 coding sequence is TGTGCCAGCAGTGACCGGGACCCACACCCTAACGACGAGCAGTACTTC. It encodes CASSDRDPHPNDEQYF.

This rearrangement joins TRBV6-5 to TRBJ2-7; 7 bases line up with TRBD2. The germline gives CDR1 MNHEY, CDR2 SVGAGI. This CDR3 region has 14 residues. Trimming cost V 2 bases and J 4 bases; bases outside gene matches: 5. CDR3 nucleotide sequence: TGTGCCAGCAGTTACGGGGGGGTGGAGTACGAGCAGTACTTC. Encoded protein: CASSYGGVEYEQYF.

The rearrangement uses TRBV4-2 and TRBJ2-2; no clear D gene. CDR3 length: 17 residues. Per germline, CDR1 LGHNA and CDR2 YNFKEQ. V dropped 0 bases and J dropped 7 bases, with 18 bases sitting between them. CDR3 amino acids: CASSQDPKLLWGGELFF. The CDR3 nucleotides are TGTGCCAGCAGCCAAGATCCCAAACTTCTATGGGGCGGGGAGCTGTTTTTT.

V is TRBV27 and J is TRBJ1-5, with D perhaps matching TRBD1 (5 bases). Looked up from germline, CDR1 is MNHEY and CDR2 is SMNVEV (reference sequence). The V gene lost 5 bases and the J gene lost 2 bases, with 16 bases spanning the gap. The CDR3 consists of 16 residues. The CDR3 coding sequence is TGTGCCAGCAGTCCCAGTCGAGGGGAACGCAATCAGCCCCAGCATTTT. Translating it yields CASSPSRGERNQPQHF.

This clone was observed once. V and J are TRBV15 and TRBJ2-3; D not resolved. CDR3 length: 12 residues. V lost 8 bases and J lost 4, with 10 bases in between. Germline lookup yields CDR1 LNHNV and CDR2 YYDKDF (reference sequence). The CDR3 bases are TGTGCCACCGGGTTTTTGGCAGATACGCAGTATTTT. Translated: CATGFLADTQYF.

The J gene is TRBJ2-1, the V gene TRBV27; TRBD2 matches 10 bases. CDR1 is MNHEY and CDR2 is SMNVEV in the germline V gene (reference sequence). V gave up 4 bases and J gave up 9 bases; unmatched junction bases: 12. The CDR3 runs to 16 residues. Here the CDR3 DNA reads TGTGCCAGCAGTTCCGCAAGGGCTAGCGGGAGTCCTGAGCAGTTCTTC. This sequence encodes CASSSARASGSPEQFF.

In this sample, this clone turned up once. The chain links TRBV29-1 to TRBJ2-1; 13 bases are shared with TRBD2. V lost 3 bases, J lost 9 bases, and 14 bases stayed unmatched. There are 17 residues in the CDR3. In germline, CDR1 is SQVTM, CDR2 ANQGSEA. CDR3: CSVESTSGRALPGEQFF. The CDR3 nucleotides read TGCAGCGTTGAGTCTACTAGCGGGAGGGCCTTGCCCGGTGAGCAGTTCTTC.

This chain connects TRBV29-1 to TRBJ2-5; TRBD1 or TRBD2 may be the D gene (7 bases each). Matching the DNA end better, TRBJ2-7 makes the J call doubtful. CDR3 length equals 15 residues. Per the germline V gene, CDR1 is SQVTM and CDR2 is ANQGSEA. CDR3 bases: TGCAGCGCCCAGGGGGGGCGGGCTCCGACCTACGAGCAGTACTTC. Protein sequence: CSAQGGRAPTYEQYF.

The chain carries TRBV6-1 and TRBJ1-5, with a tentative D call TRBD1 (5 bases). CDR1 and CDR2 from the germline V gene are MNHNS and SASEGT. The CDR3 covers 17 residues. V dropped 2 bases and J dropped 4 bases, with 18 bases sitting between them. The CDR3 nucleotides are TGTGCCAGCAGTGAATATCGTGGGGCAGGGCGAAATCAGCCCCAGCATTTT. Its translation is CASSEYRGAGRNQPQHF.

The chain joins TRBV9 to TRBJ2-7; 9 positions agree with TRBD1. After removal of 2 bases from V and 6 bases from J, the junction contained 6 bases not matched to a gene. Germline V CDR1 and CDR2: SGDLS, YYNGEE. CDR3 length equals 14 residues. As DNA, the CDR3 is TGTGCCAGCAGCGTGTGGGACAGGGATGCCGAGCAGTACTTC. It codes for CASSVWDRDAEQYF.

This clone was counted once. The gene calls are TRBV7-6 and TRBJ2-1, with 9 bases that match TRBD2. J lost 8 bases, V lost 8 bases, and 13 bases had no gene match. The CDR3 length is 15 residues. CDR1 is SGHVS, CDR2 FNYEAQ, per germline. The CDR3 is CASSRVLAGVYEQFF. In DNA, the CDR3 is TGTGCCAGCTCCCGTGTGTTAGCGGGAGTTTATGAGCAGTTCTTC.

This clone has a single count. The genes are TRBV28 and TRBJ2-5; the D gene is possibly TRBD1 (5 bases). The end of the DNA fits TRBJ2-7 better, so the J call may be wrong. In germline, CDR1 is MDHEN, CDR2 SYDVKM. The CDR3 has 12 amino acids. Written as DNA, the CDR3 is TGTGCCAGCAGTTTCCAGGGCTACGAGCAGTACTTC. Its translation: CASSFQGYEQYF.

The chain uses TRBV14 and TRBJ2-7, with D possibly being TRBD1 (6 bases). V lost 4 bases to trimming and J lost 0 bases, with 13 bases between them. Germline CDR1 reads SGHDN; CDR2 reads FVKESK. The CDR3 has 15 residues. CDR3 region: CASSLQQGSSYEQYF. The CDR3 DNA is TGTGCCAGCAGCCTACAACAGGGAAGCTCCTACGAGCAGTACTTC.

This chain joins TRBV7-9 and TRBJ1-4; maybe TRBD1 (5 bases). CDR1 SEHNR and CDR2 FQNEAQ come from the germline V gene (reference sequence). The CDR3 consists of 12 residues. Trimming removed 9 bases at V and 8 bases at J, with 13 bases between. DNA of the CDR3: TGTGCCAGTCAGATGGGGGGAGAAAAACTGTTTTTT. It yields the protein CASQMGGEKLFF.

This rearrangement joins TRBV28 to TRBJ1-6; possibly TRBD1 for D (5 bases). CDR3 length: 15 residues. Germline values: CDR1 MDHEN, CDR2 SYDVKM. V was clipped by 6 bases and J by 0 bases, with 9 bases between them. DNA of the CDR3: TGTGCCAGCAGCTACGACAGCTCCTATAATTCACCCCTCCACTTT. Residues: CASSYDSSYNSPLHF. The full variable domain, its missing parts supplied by reference TRBV28 and TRBJ1-6, is DVKVTQSSRYLVKRTGEKVFLECVQDMDHENMFWYRQDPGLGLRLIYFSYDVKMKEKGDIPEGYSVSREKKERFSLILESASTNQTSMYLCASSYDSSYNSPLHFGNGTRLTVT.

The chain has TRBV28 and TRBJ2-3, with TRBD2 identical over 8 bases. The CDR3 consists of 16 residues. Germline V CDR1 and CDR2: MDHEN, SYDVKM. With 6 bases clipped from V and 6 bases from J, the junction kept 14 bases outside the gene matches. The CDR3 is CASSRKTSGARDTQYF. The CDR3 DNA reads TGTGCCAGCAGCCGAAAAACTAGCGGAGCGCGGGATACGCAGTATTTT.

The chain couples TRBV29-1 to TRBJ2-7; D unclear. The CDR3 covers 12 residues. Trimming took off 4 bases at V and 6 bases at J, with 13 bases between the two ends. Germline CDR1 reads SQVTM; CDR2 reads ANQGSEA. CDR3: CSVAGSRPEQYF. CDR3 bases: TGCAGCGTTGCGGGCAGCCGTCCCGAGCAGTACTTC.

The chain employs TRBV29-1 and TRBJ2-5, with D perhaps TRBD1 or TRBD2 (5 bases each). The J call is in doubt because the DNA end fits TRBJ2-7 better. CDR1 SQVTM and CDR2 ANQGSEA come from the germline V gene. The CDR3 runs 14 residues. The CDR3 coding sequence is TGCAGCGCCACGGGGACGTTGAGAACCTACGAGCAGTACTTC. This encodes CSATGTLRTYEQYF.

The rearrangement joins TRBV5-6 to TRBJ2-7; D remains ambiguous. The CDR3 totals 14 residues. CDR1 and CDR2 from the germline V gene are SGHDT and YYEEEE. Trimming shortened V by 0 bases and J by 1 base, and 8 bases separated the two germline ends. The CDR3 nucleotides read TGTGCCAGCAGCTTGGTCGAGGTGTCCTACGAGCAGTACTTC. Amino acids: CASSLVEVSYEQYF. The entire variable domain, with the rest obtained from reference TRBV5-6 and TRBJ2-7, is as follows: DAGVTQSPTHLIKTRGQQVTLRCSPKSGHDTVSWYQQALGQGPQFIFQYYEEEERQRGNFPDRFSGHQFPNYSSELNVNALLLGDSALYLCASSLVEVSYEQYFGPGTRLTVT.

The V and J genes are TRBV7-3 and TRBJ2-7, with unresolved D. This CDR3 has 13 residues. Germline assignment: CDR1 SGHTA and CDR2 FQGTGA. Deletions cut 1 base from V and 0 bases from J, with 4 bases between. CDR3 sequence: CASSLSSSYEQYF. As DNA, the CDR3 is TGTGCCAGCAGCTTAAGCAGCTCCTACGAGCAGTACTTC. Complete variable domain (other parts from reference TRBV7-3 and TRBJ2-7): GAGVSQTPSNKVTEKGKYVELRCDPISGHTALYWYRQSLGQGPEFLIYFQGTGAADDSGLPNDRFFAVRPEGSVSTLKIQRTERGDSAVYLCASSLSSSYEQYFGPGTRLTVT.

V and J are TRBV28 and TRBJ2-7, with 11 bases fitting TRBD1. Looked up from germline, CDR1 is MDHEN and CDR2 is SYDVKM. V was clipped by 5 bases and J by 4 bases; unmatched bases: 10. The CDR3 covers 16 residues. The CDR3: CASSAPGQGVRYEQYF. In DNA form, the CDR3 reads TGTGCCAGCAGTGCGCCGGGACAGGGGGTACGGTACGAGCAGTACTTC.

This chain uses TRBV4-1 with TRBJ1-1; the D gene is possibly TRBD1 (6 bases). The CDR3 contains 15 residues. Deletions cut 1 base from V and 7 bases from J, with 16 bases between. Germline lookup yields CDR1 MGHRA and CDR2 YSYEKL. DNA of the CDR3: TGCGCCAGCAGCCAAGTTGGGGGGGGCTATTATGAAGCTTTCTTT. Translation gives CASSQVGGGYYEAFF.

This clone was observed a single time. The rearrangement uses TRBV19 and TRBJ2-7; TRBD2 matches at 12 bases. Trimming cost V 4 bases and J 6 bases; bases outside gene matches: 10. The CDR3 contains 16 residues. Germline CDR1 is LNHDA and CDR2 is SQIVND (reference sequence). CDR3 sequence reads: CASSTRTSGTRREQYF. The CDR3 region has the DNA TGTGCCAGTAGTACCCGGACTAGCGGGACCCGCCGCGAGCAGTACTTC.

The chain links TRBV30 to TRBJ1-4; D uncertain. V lost 2 bases and J 7 bases, leaving 8 bases between the germline ends. The length of the CDR3 is 12 residues. Germline-derived CDR1 and CDR2 are GTSNPN and SVGIG (reference sequence). CDR3 residues: CAWSLGFEKLFF. The CDR3 DNA reads as TGTGCCTGGAGTTTGGGGTTTGAAAAACTGTTTTTT.

The rearrangement joins TRBV4-1 to TRBJ2-1; D remains unclear. The CDR3 loop spans 13 amino acids. Trimming removed 0 bases at V and 6 bases at J, with 6 bases between. The germline gives CDR1 MGHRA, CDR2 YSYEKL. The CDR3 DNA follows: TGCGCCAGCAGCCAAGAGACTCTCAATGAGCAGTTCTTC. It encodes CASSQETLNEQFF.

This clone was picked up one time. The rearrangement joins TRBV6-6 to TRBJ2-5; D uncertain. Deletions cut 7 bases from V and 2 bases from J, with 8 bases between. From germline, CDR1 is MNHNY and CDR2 SVGAGI (reference sequence). There are 12 residues in the CDR3. CDR3 sequence: CASKGSQETQYF. The DNA for the CDR3 is TGTGCCAGCAAAGGCTCGCAAGAGACCCAGTACTTC.

The rearrangement joins TRBV6-6 to TRBJ1-4; maybe TRBD1 (5 bases). The germline gives CDR1 MNHNY, CDR2 SVGAGI (reference sequence). Between the trimmed V and J ends, which lost 7 bases and 0 bases, there was a span of 9 bases. This CDR3 contains 14 residues. The CDR3 region is CASKGDATNEKLFF. The DNA for the CDR3 is TGTGCCAGCAAAGGGGATGCAACTAATGAAAAACTGTTTTTT.